This TCR beta chain emerged from a study of tumor and adjacent non-tumor tissue in lung cancer. The wider study: On average, productive TCRbeta reads reached about 4.17 million per sample.

This clonotype was observed at least ten times. Its antigen is not identified. This CDR3 is 13 amino acids long. V gave up 5 bases and J gave up 0 bases, with 8 bases separating them. Germline values: CDR1 MNHNS, CDR2 SASEGT. The template was RNA from unsorted bulk tissue. The normal lung tissue was taken more than 3 cm from the tumor edge. Newly diagnosed lung cancer patients had thoracic surgery in China, August–November 2014, without prior chemotherapy. Whole-study findings and limits: In normal lung, the top 100 clones were significantly more dominant than in tumor.

Three rounds of nested PCR, following a modified ARM-PCR protocol, produced the TCRbeta library. A single record per CDR3 protein comes from TCRdb applying MiXCR to the multiplex PCR reads. This sample has under 75,000 distinct CDR3 sequences, with approximately 68% found just once. Source material: distant non-tumor lung tissue. This TCR was recovered from a woman between 45 and 60 years old with non-small cell lung cancer. This rearrangement joins TRBV6-1 to TRBJ2-7; D gene ambiguous. The CDR3 protein is CASSRTVSYEQYF. The CDR3, as DNA: TGTGCCAGCAGTCGGACGGTCTCCTACGAGCAGTACTTC.